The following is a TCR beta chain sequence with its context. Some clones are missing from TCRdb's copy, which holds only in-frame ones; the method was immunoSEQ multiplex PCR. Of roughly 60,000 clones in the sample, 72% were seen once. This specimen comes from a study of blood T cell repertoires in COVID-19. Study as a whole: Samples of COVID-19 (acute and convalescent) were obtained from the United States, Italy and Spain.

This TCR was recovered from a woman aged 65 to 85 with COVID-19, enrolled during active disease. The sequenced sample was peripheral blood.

CDR3 protein: CASSQVVSSYEQYF. For the CDR3, the DNA is TGTGCCAGCAGCCAAGTCGTTAGCTCCTACGAGCAGTACTTC. V gene TRBV3-1 (or the pseudogene TRBV3-2) combines with J gene TRBJ2-7; D uncertain. V was cut by 1 base and J by 0 bases, with 7 bases left in between. The germline gives CDR1 LGHDT, CDR2 YNNKEL (reference sequence). This CDR3 is built from 14 residues.